This is a list of T cell receptor beta chains from one sample in a study of regulatory T cells in long-lasting Graves disease. TCRdb used MiXCR to reprocess the multiplex PCR reads, holding one entry per CDR3 protein. The sample holds about 220,000 distinct CDR3 sequences, 15% to 20% seen once. The data also belong to a second study, concerning T cells in Graves' hyperthyroidism and ophthalmopathy.

The sample was peripheral blood mononuclear cells (PBMCs), taken at new diagnosis, from a patient treated with antithyroid drugs. These receptors were taken from a woman in her thirties with Graves disease. Each CDR3 is given with its conserved first and last residue.

j_call | v_call | cdr3_aa
TRBJ2-3 | TRBV6-9 | CASSPRTDTQYF
TRBJ1-1 | TRBV6-2/TRBV6-3 | CASSSTGREAFF
TRBJ2-7 | TRBV29-1 | CSVEVDRGWEQYF
TRBJ2-4 | TRBV2 | CASSERASGVANIQYF
TRBJ2-7 | TRBV28 | CASMRAGYLYEQYF
TRBJ1-2 | TRBV4-1 | CASSPLGVEGGYTF
TRBJ1-4 | TRBV20-1 | CSASGLQGWTNEKLFF
TRBJ1-1 | TRBV15 | CATRAKTGTGNTEAFF
TRBJ2-7 | TRBV28 | CASRTPYEQYF
TRBJ1-5 | TRBV20-1 | CSGQTDTGGNQPQHF
TRBJ1-2 | TRBV2 | CASSEDSGNYGYTF
TRBJ2-5 | TRBV11-2 | CASSLGLETQYF
TRBJ2-7 | TRBV7-9 | CASNLPLGPQSYEQYF
TRBJ2-1 | TRBV28 | CASRDRPYNEQFF
TRBJ2-1 | TRBV12-3/TRBV12-4 | CASTEGLAGVWEQFF
TRBJ1-1 | TRBV13 | CASRARELNTEAFF
TRBJ1-5 | TRBV6-5 | CASSYRGAEQPQHF
TRBJ2-1 | TRBV27 | CASSLGRGASNEQFF
TRBJ2-6 | TRBV29-1 | CSVGSTGSSGANVLTF
TRBJ2-3 | TRBV12-3/TRBV12-4 | CASSSPRPTDTQYF
TRBJ1-5 | TRBV12-5 | CASGLAPRQVPSLRPQHF
TRBJ1-4 | TRBV18 | CASSPAGEKLFF
TRBJ1-5 | TRBV29-1 | CSVETGDQPQHF
TRBJ1-1 | TRBV27 | CASSLRQGLNTEAFF
TRBJ1-3 | TRBV6-5 | CASSYSSSPSGNTIYF
TRBJ1-5 | TRBV30 | CAIEAGGQPQHF
TRBJ1-2 | TRBV28 | CASRSGAYGYTF
TRBJ2-7 | TRBV7-2 | CASSLAPSSYEQYF